Following are 28 T cell receptor beta chains from one sample sequenced in a study of blood T cell repertoires in COVID-19 (dated by TCRdb to about 2020). The library relied on the immunoSEQ multiplex PCR assay. TCRdb limited this immuneACCESS table to in-frame rearrangements with V and J called. A share of clones is missing; checked studies link under half to unresolved V genes, and the rest is unexplained. The sample table holds just over 250,000 clones, of which around nine tenths were seen once. The ten largest make up over 7.5% of the sample. The sample taken for sequencing was peripheral blood. Receptors originate from a man aged 40-49 years who had recovered from COVID-19.

This clone was recorded many times. The gene calls are TRBV5-4 and TRBJ1-1; TRBD1 matches 7 bases. Germline CDR1 SGHNT, CDR2 YYREEE (reference sequence). V lost 0 bases to trimming and J lost 8 bases; unmatched junction nucleotides: 4. This CDR3 is 13 amino acids long. In DNA, the CDR3 is TGTGCCAGCAGCTTGGCCTGGACAGGAGAAGCTTTCTTT. Protein sequence: CASSLAWTGEAFF.

This clone appeared a few times. The chain uses TRBV6-4 and TRBJ2-3, with unresolved D. CDR1 and CDR2 from the germline V gene are MRHNA and SNTAGT. The CDR3 spans 12 residues. The CDR3 sequence: CARDSPSDTQYF. CDR3 coding DNA: TGTGCTCGAGACTCCCCCTCAGATACGCAGTATTTT.

CDR3 protein: CASSEGGQGNEQYF. The CDR3 region has the DNA TGTGCCAGCAGTGAAGGGGGACAGGGTAACGAGCAGTACTTC. This sequence joins TRBV6-1 and TRBJ2-7; 9 nucleotides agree with TRBD1. Germline CDR1 reads MNHNS; CDR2 reads SASEGT. The CDR3 runs to 14 residues. The junction had 3 bases not matched to a gene; V was cut back by 1 base and J by 5 bases.

The sample holds a few counts of this clone. The chain is built from TRBV7-2 and TRBJ2-1; D might be TRBD2 (6 bases). The CDR3 loop spans 14 amino acids. Per germline, CDR1 SGHTA and CDR2 FQGNSA. With 10 bases removed from V and 3 bases from J, the gap between germline ends came to 16 bases. The chain's CDR3 is CATKRGTVYNEQFF. CDR3 DNA sequence: TGTGCCACCAAACGGGGGACGGTCTACAATGAGCAGTTCTTC.

J is TRBJ1-1 and V is TRBV12-3 or TRBV12-4, with D perhaps TRBD1 (5 bases). This CDR3 has 12 residues. The ends were cut back, 2 bases at V and 5 bases at J, with 6 bases in the middle. The CDR3 nucleotides read TGTGCCAGCAGTTTAAAGGGGACTGAAGCTTTCTTT. Amino acid sequence: CASSLKGTEAFF.

The chain has TRBV24-1 and TRBJ1-5; possibly TRBD1 for D (5 bases). From germline, CDR1 is KGHDR and CDR2 SFDVKD. This CDR3 contains 18 residues. The V end was cut by 9 bases, the J end by 1 base, with 24 bases between. As DNA, the CDR3 is TGTGCCACCCCCCTGGATGCAGGGAGGTTAAGGAGCAATCAGCCCCAGCATTTT. This sequence encodes CATPLDAGRLRSNQPQHF.

The gene calls are TRBV19 and TRBJ2-1; possibly TRBD1 for D (6 bases). The CDR3 spans 14 residues. Germline-derived CDR1 and CDR2 are LNHDA and SQIVND (reference sequence). Trimming cost V 3 bases and J 6 bases, with 12 bases left between them. The CDR3 protein is CASSITGMVNEQFF. Written as DNA, the CDR3 is TGTGCCAGTAGTATTACAGGGATGGTCAATGAGCAGTTCTTC.

This clone was detected only a few times. This chain links TRBV7-2 with TRBJ1-1; 7 bases map to TRBD1. CDR3 size: 17 residues. CDR1 and CDR2 from the germline V gene are SGHTA and FQGNSA. Germline trimming cut 4 bases from V and 3 bases from J; bases unmatched to any gene: 14. For the CDR3, the DNA is TGTGCCAGCAGCTCGAGCCCTTACAGGGGTAGGCACACTGAAGCTTTCTTT. This encodes CASSSSPYRGRHTEAFF. Based on the CDR3 plus reference TRBV7-2 and TRBJ1-1, the full variable domain is GAGVSQSPSNKVTEKGKDVELRCDPISGHTALYWYRQSLGQGLEFLIYFQGNSAPDKSGLPSDRFSAERTGGSVSTLTIQRTQQEDSAVYLCASSSSPYRGRHTEAFFGQGTRLTVV.

This clone came up once. J is TRBJ2-7 and V is TRBV27; D might be TRBD1 (5 bases). Trimming pared 9 bases from V and 1 base from J, leaving 16 bases between. The germline V gene encodes CDR1 MNHEY and CDR2 SMNVEV (reference sequence). This CDR3 is 14 amino acids long. CDR3 loop: CASSQVGASYEQYF. The CDR3, as DNA: TGTGCCAGTTCACAGGTAGGGGCATCCTACGAGCAGTACTTC.

The CDR3 region is CASSEPKGRVRGTQYF. CDR3 nucleotide sequence: TGCGCCAGCAGTGAGCCGAAGGGCAGGGTTAGGGGGACCCAGTACTTC. This sequence joins TRBV10-2 and TRBJ2-5; weak D call: TRBD1 (5 bases). This CDR3 has 16 amino acids. The V gene's germline CDR1 is WSHSY and CDR2 SAAADI. V was trimmed by 2 bases and J by 7 bases, leaving 20 bases between them.

The rearrangement uses TRBV6-5 and TRBJ1-2, with D possibly matching TRBD1 (5 bases). V dropped 2 bases and J dropped 1 base, with 8 bases sitting between them. This CDR3 contains 14 residues. From germline, CDR1 is MNHEY and CDR2 SVGAGI. CDR3 nucleotides: TGTGCCAGCAGTTACGACGACAGTAACTATGGCTACACCTTC. This sequence encodes CASSYDDSNYGYTF.

The V and J genes are TRBV15 and TRBJ1-2; D perhaps matches TRBD1 (6 bases). Trimming took 2 bases from V and 3 from J, leaving 7 bases between them. Germline CDR1 and CDR2: LNHNV and YYDKDF (reference sequence). The CDR3 totals 13 residues. CDR3: CATSRNRDYGYTF. CDR3 DNA sequence: TGTGCCACCAGCAGAAACAGGGACTATGGCTACACCTTC. Full variable domain (outside the CDR3, taken from reference TRBV15 and TRBJ1-2): DAMVIQNPRYQVTQFGKPVTLSCSQTLNHNVMYWYQQKSSQAPKLLFHYYDKDFNNEADTPDNFQSRRPNTSFCFLDIRSPGLGDTAMYLCATSRNRDYGYTFGSGTRLTVV.

V usage is TRBV9 and J usage is TRBJ1-2, with a possible D match to TRBD1 (6 bases). V was pared by 4 bases and J by 2 bases, with 12 bases between. Germline CDR1 SGDLS, CDR2 YYNGEE. The CDR3 consists of 14 residues. The CDR3 is CASSPGDTNYGYTF. DNA of the CDR3: TGTGCCAGCAGCCCTGGGGACACAAACTATGGCTACACCTTC. Full variable domain (rest looked up from reference TRBV9 and TRBJ1-2): DSGVTQTPKHLITATGQRVTLRCSPRSGDLSVYWYQQSLDQGLQFLIQYYNGEERAKGNILERFSAQQFPDLHSELNLSSLELGDSALYFCASSPGDTNYGYTFGSGTRLTVV.

The chain employs TRBV28 and TRBJ2-1, with 10 bases matching TRBD2. V lost 6 bases, J lost 5 bases, and 7 bases stayed unmatched. Per germline, CDR1 MDHEN and CDR2 SYDVKM. The CDR3 spans 15 residues. The CDR3 reads CASRYSGGPNNEQFF. CDR3 sequence (DNA): TGTGCCAGCAGATATAGCGGGGGGCCGAACAATGAGCAGTTCTTC.

The rearrangement links TRBV6-5 to TRBJ2-6, with unresolved D. V lost 2 bases and J 4 bases, leaving 9 bases between the germline ends. Germline V gives CDR1 MNHEY, CDR2 SVGAGI. The CDR3 spans 15 residues. CDR3 DNA sequence: TGTGCCAGCAGTTACGGGCTTGGGGGGGCCAACGTCCTGACTTTC. It codes for CASSYGLGGANVLTF.

In its sample, this clone was seen once. The gene calls are TRBV11-3 and TRBJ2-3, with 10 bases that match TRBD2. The germline gives CDR1 SGHNT, CDR2 YENEEA. The V and J ends lost 4 bases and 7 bases, in that order; junction bases with no gene match: 11. This CDR3 region has 16 residues. CDR3 loop: CASSYAASGGINTQYF. CDR3 nucleotide sequence: TGTGCCAGCAGCTACGCGGCTAGCGGGGGAATCAATACGCAGTATTTT.

The V call is TRBV12-3 or TRBV12-4, the J call TRBJ1-2; D is ambiguous. The germline V and J ends were trimmed by 6 bases and 3 bases, with 8 bases remaining between them. The length of the CDR3 is 12 residues. In DNA, the CDR3 is TGTGCCAGCAGCCTTCAGGACTATGGCTACACCTTC. Protein sequence: CASSLQDYGYTF.

This CDR3 reads CASSIGTSGKETQYF. The DNA of the CDR3 is TGCGCCAGCAGCATAGGGACTAGCGGAAAAGAGACCCAGTACTTC. The chain is built from TRBV5-1 and TRBJ2-5; 11 positions match TRBD2. The CDR3 has 15 residues. In germline, CDR1 is SGHRS, CDR2 YFSETQ. Trimming took 4 bases from V and 3 from J; bases not matched to a gene: 5. The full variable domain, completed using reference TRBV5-1 and TRBJ2-5, is KAGVTQTPRYLIKTRGQQVTLSCSPISGHRSVSWYQQTPGQGLQFLFEYFSETQRNKGNFPGRFSGRQFSNSRSEMNVSTLELGDSALYLCASSIGTSGKETQYFGPGTRLLVL.

The genes are TRBV7-9 and TRBJ2-1; 13 bases agree with TRBD2. The CDR3 loop spans 17 amino acids. Germline CDR1 is SEHNR and CDR2 is FQNEAQ (reference sequence). The V gene end was trimmed by 5 bases and the J gene end by 3 bases; junction bases not matched to a gene: 7. The CDR3 DNA sequence: TGTGCCAGCAGCCGACGGACTAGCGGGAGAGGCTACAATGAGCAGTTCTTC. This gives the protein CASSRRTSGRGYNEQFF. The full variable domain, in which reference TRBV7-9 and TRBJ2-1 provide the parts outside the CDR3, is DTGVSQNPRHKITKRGQNVTFRCDPISEHNRLYWYRQTLGQGPEFLTYFQNEAQLEKSRLLSDRFSAERPKGSFSTLEIQRTEQGDSAMYLCASSRRTSGRGYNEQFFGPGTRLTVL.

This chain joins TRBV6-5 and TRBJ1-2; TRBD1 matches at 7 bases. J lost 8 bases, V lost 2 bases, and 11 bases had no gene match. This CDR3 contains 15 residues. Germline CDR1 reads MNHEY; CDR2 reads SVGAGI. DNA for the CDR3: TGTGCCAGCAGTTACGCGGACAGGTTACCCTACGGCTACACCTTC. It specifies CASSYADRLPYGYTF.

The gene calls are TRBV11-2 and TRBJ2-7; D is uncertain. V was trimmed by 3 bases and J by 0 bases, leaving 12 bases between them. This CDR3 comprises 15 residues. From germline, CDR1 is SGHAT and CDR2 FQNNGV. The CDR3 DNA reads TGTGCCAGCAGCTTTCGCAGGCAAAACTCCTACGAGCAGTACTTC. Translating gives CASSFRRQNSYEQYF.

This chain joins TRBV4-1 and TRBJ2-5, with 12 bases that match TRBD2. Germline trimming cut 0 bases from V and 7 bases from J; bases unmatched to any gene: 9. The CDR3 is 17 amino acids. In germline, CDR1 is MGHRA, CDR2 YSYEKL. The CDR3 DNA follows: TGCGCCAGCAGCCAAGATCTGGCTAGCGGGAGGGACGGGACCCAGTACTTC. This gives the protein CASSQDLASGRDGTQYF.

This chain links TRBV7-8 with TRBJ1-5; the D is unclear. Germline CDR1 reads SGHVS; CDR2 reads FQNEAQ. Trimming removed 5 bases at V and 3 bases at J, with 5 bases between. This CDR3 region has 12 residues. CDR3 nucleotides: TGTGCCAGCAGCCCCGTCAATCAGCCCCAGCATTTT. It specifies CASSPVNQPQHF. Combining the CDR3 with reference TRBV7-8 and TRBJ1-5 gives the whole variable domain GAGVSQSPRYKVAKRGQDVALRCDPISGHVSLFWYQQALGQGPEFLTYFQNEAQLDKSGLPSDRFFAERPEGSVSTLKIQRTQQEDSAVYLCASSPVNQPQHFGDGTRLSIL.

The V and J genes are TRBV7-9 and TRBJ2-5; the match to TRBD1 covers 8 bases. V shed 3 bases, J shed 5 bases, and the junction held 11 bases outside the gene matches. The CDR3 runs 16 residues. Looked up from germline, CDR1 is SEHNR and CDR2 is FQNEAQ (reference sequence). For the CDR3, the DNA is TGTGCCAGCAGCTTCCCTGGACAGGGTCGATGGGAGACCCAGTACTTC. It yields the protein CASSFPGQGRWETQYF. The whole variable domain, filled in from reference TRBV7-9 and TRBJ2-5, reads DTGVSQNPRHKITKRGQNVTFRCDPISEHNRLYWYRQTLGQGPEFLTYFQNEAQLEKSRLLSDRFSAERPKGSFSTLEIQRTEQGDSAMYLCASSFPGQGRWETQYFGPGTRLLVL.

J is TRBJ2-5 and V is TRBV5-1, with D maybe TRBD1 (5 bases). Trimming took off 0 bases at V and 4 bases at J, with 19 bases between the two ends. The germline V gene has CDR1 SGHRS and CDR2 YFSETQ. The CDR3 spans 17 residues. As DNA, the CDR3 is TGCGCCAGCAGCTTGGCTCTTCGTCAGGGTTTTGGAGAGACCCAGTACTTC. It translates to CASSLALRQGFGETQYF.

V is TRBV27 and J is TRBJ2-2, with TRBD1 matching over 7 bases. The CDR3 has 16 residues. Trimming removed 5 bases from V and 4 bases from J; junction bases left unmatched: 10. The germline CDR1 and CDR2 sequences are MNHEY and SMNVEV (reference sequence). The CDR3 DNA is TGTGCCAGCAGTGGACAGGCCCCCTACACCACCGGGGAGCTGTTTTTT. Translating it yields CASSGQAPYTTGELFF.

The rearrangement uses TRBV6-5 and TRBJ1-6, with 7 bases fitting TRBD1. CDR1 and CDR2 (germline): MNHEY, SVGAGI. V lost 5 bases, J lost 8 bases, and 9 bases stayed unmatched. CDR3 length equals 15 residues. The CDR3 DNA reads as TGTGCCAGCAGTATAGACAGGGAGCGTCATTCACCCCTCCACTTT. The encoded protein is CASSIDRERHSPLHF.

This rearrangement joins TRBV2 to TRBJ1-1, with a weak D call TRBD1 (5 bases). CDR1 is SNHLY and CDR2 is FYNNEI in the germline V gene. Trimming removed 4 bases at V and 1 base at J, with 10 bases between. This CDR3 has 14 amino acids. CDR3 loop: CASSVETENTEAFF. Here the CDR3 DNA reads TGTGCCAGCAGTGTAGAGACAGAGAACACTGAAGCTTTCTTT.